This T cell receptor beta chain was documented in a study of cytomegalovirus exposure and HLA in healthy donors. The CDR3 loop spans 12 amino acids. CDR1 is MNHNY, CDR2 SVGAGI, per germline (reference sequence). Trimming took 6 bases from V and 3 from J, leaving 9 bases between them. A word on this clone: The target antigen is unknown.

The PCR employed 60 Vbeta primers together with 13 Jbeta primers. The table came from immunoSEQ multiplex PCR; TCRdb's copy has only in-frame clones and leaves some out. The sample holds 72,000 or so clones, around 64% seen once. Study results and limitations: Some TCR beta chains (around 160 of them) were listed as cytomegalovirus-associated. HLA alleles showed associations with some 15,000 TCR beta sequences in a later analysis, at a 0.05 false discovery rate.

Sequenced: PBMCs. The chain employs TRBV6-6 and TRBJ2-7; TRBD1 might be the D (5 bases). The receptor was derived from a woman in her forties or fifties in good health and CMV-seronegative. The DNA for the CDR3 is TGTGCCAGCAGCCCGACAGACTACGAGCAGTACTTC. This encodes CASSPTDYEQYF.